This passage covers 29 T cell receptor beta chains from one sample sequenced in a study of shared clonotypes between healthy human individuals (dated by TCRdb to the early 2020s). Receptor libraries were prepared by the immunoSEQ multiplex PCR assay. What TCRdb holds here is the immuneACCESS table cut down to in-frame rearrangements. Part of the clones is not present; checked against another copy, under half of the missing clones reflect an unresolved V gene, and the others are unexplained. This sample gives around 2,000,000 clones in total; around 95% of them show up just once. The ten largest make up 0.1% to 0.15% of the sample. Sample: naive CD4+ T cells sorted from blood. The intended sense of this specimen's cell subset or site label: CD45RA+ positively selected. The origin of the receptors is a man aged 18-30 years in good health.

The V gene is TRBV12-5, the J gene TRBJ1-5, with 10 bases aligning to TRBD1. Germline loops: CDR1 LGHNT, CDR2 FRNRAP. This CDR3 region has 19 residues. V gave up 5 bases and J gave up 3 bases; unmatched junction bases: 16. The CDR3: CASGADRDRGRPLNQPQHF. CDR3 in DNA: TGTGCTAGTGGTGCAGACCGGGACAGGGGCCGACCCCTCAATCAGCCCCAGCATTTT.

This CDR3 is CASRPEKLAKNIQYF. The DNA for the CDR3 is TGTGCCAGCAGACCAGAGAAGCTAGCCAAAAACATTCAGTACTTC. The rearrangement links TRBV6-1 to TRBJ2-4; D is unclear. This CDR3 is 15 amino acids long. Germline values: CDR1 MNHNS, CDR2 SASEGT. V was clipped by 6 bases and J by 0 bases, with 12 bases between them.

CDR3 residues: CAAAGSGNTIYF. CDR3 bases: TGTGCCGCAGCAGGGTCTGGAAACACCATATATTTT. The chain uses TRBV6-6 and TRBJ1-3; weak D call: TRBD1 (5 bases). The V and J ends lost 11 bases and 1 base respectively, with 9 bases between them. The CDR3 totals 12 residues. The germline V gene has CDR1 MNHNY and CDR2 SVGAGI (reference sequence).

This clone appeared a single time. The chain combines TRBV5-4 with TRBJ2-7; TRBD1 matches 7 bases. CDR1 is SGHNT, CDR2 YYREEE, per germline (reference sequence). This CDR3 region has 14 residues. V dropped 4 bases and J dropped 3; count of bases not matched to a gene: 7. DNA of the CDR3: TGTGCCAGCAGCCTAGGGGACAGCCGCTACGAGCAGTACTTC. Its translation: CASSLGDSRYEQYF.

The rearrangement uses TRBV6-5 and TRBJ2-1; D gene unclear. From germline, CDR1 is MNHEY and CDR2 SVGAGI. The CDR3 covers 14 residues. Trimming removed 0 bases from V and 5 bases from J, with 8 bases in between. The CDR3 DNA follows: TGTGCCAGCAGTTACTCCCCCCCAAACAATGAGCAGTTCTTC. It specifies CASSYSPPNNEQFF.

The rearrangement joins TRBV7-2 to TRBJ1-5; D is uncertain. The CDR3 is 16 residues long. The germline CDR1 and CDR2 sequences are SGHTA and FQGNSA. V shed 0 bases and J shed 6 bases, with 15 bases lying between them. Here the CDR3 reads CASSLAPSGSGQPQHF. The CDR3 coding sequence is TGTGCCAGCAGCTTAGCGCCTTCGGGCAGTGGTCAGCCCCAGCATTTT.

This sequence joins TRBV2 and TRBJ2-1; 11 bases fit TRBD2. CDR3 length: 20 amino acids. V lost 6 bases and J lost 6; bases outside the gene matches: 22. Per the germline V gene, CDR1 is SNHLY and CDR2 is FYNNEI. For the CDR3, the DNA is TGTGCCAGCAGCGCAAGGGCATTGCCGTCCACTAGCGGGAGTTCCAATGAGCAGTTCTTC. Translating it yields CASSARALPSTSGSSNEQFF. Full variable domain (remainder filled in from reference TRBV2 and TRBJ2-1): EPEVTQTPSHQVTQMGQEVILRCVPISNHLYFYWYRQILGQKVEFLVSFYNNEISEKSEIFDDQFSVERPDGSNFTLKIRSTKLEDSAMYFCASSARALPSTSGSSNEQFFGPGTRLTVL.

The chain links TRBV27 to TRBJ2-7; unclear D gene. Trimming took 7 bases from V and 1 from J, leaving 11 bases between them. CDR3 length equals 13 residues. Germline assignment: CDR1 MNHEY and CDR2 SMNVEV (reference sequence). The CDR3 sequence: CASNSVGSYEQYF. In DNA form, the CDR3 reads TGTGCCAGCAATTCAGTGGGTTCCTACGAGCAGTACTTC.

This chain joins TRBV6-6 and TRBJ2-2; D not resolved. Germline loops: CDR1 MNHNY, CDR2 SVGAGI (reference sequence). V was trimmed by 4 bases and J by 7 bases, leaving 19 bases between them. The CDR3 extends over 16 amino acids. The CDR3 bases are TGTGCCAGCAGTTCCCTCGGCCCCTTAAAGAGCGGGGAGCTGTTTTTT. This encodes CASSSLGPLKSGELFF.

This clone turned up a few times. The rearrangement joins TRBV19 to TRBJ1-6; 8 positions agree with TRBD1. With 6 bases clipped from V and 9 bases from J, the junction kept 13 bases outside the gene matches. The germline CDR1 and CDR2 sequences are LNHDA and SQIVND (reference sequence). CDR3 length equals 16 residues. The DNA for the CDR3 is TGTGCCAGTAGCATCCCTGGCCAGGGGGCAGGTTCACCCCTCCACTTT. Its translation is CASSIPGQGAGSPLHF.

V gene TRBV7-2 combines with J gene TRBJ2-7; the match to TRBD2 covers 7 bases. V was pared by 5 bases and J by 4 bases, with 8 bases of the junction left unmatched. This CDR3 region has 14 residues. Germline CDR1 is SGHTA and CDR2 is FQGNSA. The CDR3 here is CASSTGREAYEQYF. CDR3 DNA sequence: TGTGCCAGCAGCACGGGGAGGGAGGCTTACGAGCAGTACTTC.

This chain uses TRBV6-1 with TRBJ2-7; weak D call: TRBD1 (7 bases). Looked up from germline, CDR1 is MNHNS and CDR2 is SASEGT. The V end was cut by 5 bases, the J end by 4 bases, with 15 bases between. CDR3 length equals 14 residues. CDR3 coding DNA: TGTGCCAGCAGTAAAACAGGGGACTGGTACGAGCAGTACTTC. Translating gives CASSKTGDWYEQYF.

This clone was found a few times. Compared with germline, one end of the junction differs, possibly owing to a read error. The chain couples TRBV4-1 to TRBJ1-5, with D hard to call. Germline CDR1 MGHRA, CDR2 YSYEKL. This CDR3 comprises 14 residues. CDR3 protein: CASSQGAVNQPQHF. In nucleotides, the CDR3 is TGCGCCAGCAGTCAAGGTGCAGTAAATCAGCCCCAGCATTTT.

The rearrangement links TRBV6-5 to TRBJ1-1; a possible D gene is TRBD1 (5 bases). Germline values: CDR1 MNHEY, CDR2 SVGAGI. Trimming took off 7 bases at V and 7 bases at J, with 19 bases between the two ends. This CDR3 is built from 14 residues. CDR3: CASTTLSGADEAFF. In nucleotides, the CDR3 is TGTGCCAGCACCACACTCAGCGGGGCAGATGAAGCTTTCTTT.

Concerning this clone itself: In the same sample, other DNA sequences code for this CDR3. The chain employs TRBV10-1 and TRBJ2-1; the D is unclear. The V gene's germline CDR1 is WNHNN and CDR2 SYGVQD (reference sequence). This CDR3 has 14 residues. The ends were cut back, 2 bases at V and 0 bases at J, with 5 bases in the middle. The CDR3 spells CASSESLSYNEQFF. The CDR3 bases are TGCGCCAGCAGTGAGAGCCTCTCCTACAATGAGCAGTTCTTC.

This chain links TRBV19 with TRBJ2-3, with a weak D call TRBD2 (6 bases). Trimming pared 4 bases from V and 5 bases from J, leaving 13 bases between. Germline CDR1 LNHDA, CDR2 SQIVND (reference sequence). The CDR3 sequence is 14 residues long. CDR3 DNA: TGTGCCAGTAGTACCTCGGGAGCGCTAGATACGCAGTATTTT. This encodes CASSTSGALDTQYF.

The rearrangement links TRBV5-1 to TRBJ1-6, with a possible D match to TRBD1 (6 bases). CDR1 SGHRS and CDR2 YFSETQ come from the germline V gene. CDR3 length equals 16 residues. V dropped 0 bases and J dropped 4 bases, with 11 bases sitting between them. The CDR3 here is CASSLDGTNYNSPLHF. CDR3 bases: TGCGCCAGCAGCTTGGACGGGACAAATTATAATTCACCCCTCCACTTT.

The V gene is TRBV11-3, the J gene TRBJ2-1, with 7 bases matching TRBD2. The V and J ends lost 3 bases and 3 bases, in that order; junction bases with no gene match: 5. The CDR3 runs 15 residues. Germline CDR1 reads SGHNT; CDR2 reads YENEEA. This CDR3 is CASSFEASGYNEQFF. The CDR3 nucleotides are TGTGCCAGCAGCTTCGAGGCTAGCGGCTACAATGAGCAGTTCTTC.

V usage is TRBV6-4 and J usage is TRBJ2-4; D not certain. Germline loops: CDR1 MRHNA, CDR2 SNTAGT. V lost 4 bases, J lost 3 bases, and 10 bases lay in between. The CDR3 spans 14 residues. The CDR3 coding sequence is TGTGCCAGCAGTGGGATTCATGACAAAAACATTCAGTACTTC. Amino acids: CASSGIHDKNIQYF.

CDR3 region: CSVDPTGRGETQYF. In DNA form, the CDR3 reads TGCAGCGTTGACCCGACAGGGCGGGGAGAGACCCAGTACTTC. The V and J genes are TRBV29-1 and TRBJ2-5; perhaps TRBD1 as D (7 bases). This CDR3 comprises 14 residues. CDR1 is SQVTM, CDR2 ANQGSEA, per germline. Trimming cost V 3 bases and J 4 bases, with 15 bases left between them.

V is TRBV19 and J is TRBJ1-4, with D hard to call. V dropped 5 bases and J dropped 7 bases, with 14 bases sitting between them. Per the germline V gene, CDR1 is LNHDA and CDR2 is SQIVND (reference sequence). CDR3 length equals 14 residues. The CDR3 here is CASSLTPGGEKLFF. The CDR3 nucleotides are TGTGCCAGTAGTCTGACTCCAGGAGGTGAAAAACTGTTTTTT.

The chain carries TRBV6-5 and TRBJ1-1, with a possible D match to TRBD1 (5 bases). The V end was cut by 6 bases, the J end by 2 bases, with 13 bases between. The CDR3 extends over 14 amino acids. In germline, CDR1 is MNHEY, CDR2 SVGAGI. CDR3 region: CASRAPGGNTEAFF. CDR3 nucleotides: TGTGCCAGCAGAGCCCCCGGGGGTAACACTGAAGCTTTCTTT.

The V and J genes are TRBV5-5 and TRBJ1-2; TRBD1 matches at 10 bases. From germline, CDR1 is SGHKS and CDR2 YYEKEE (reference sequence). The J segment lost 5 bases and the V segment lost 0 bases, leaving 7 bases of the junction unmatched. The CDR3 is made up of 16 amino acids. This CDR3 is CASSLGTGGFGYGYTF. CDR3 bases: TGTGCCAGCAGCTTGGGGACAGGGGGTTTCGGTTATGGCTACACCTTC.

The CDR3 region is CASRPVEKGFEAFF. Here the CDR3 DNA reads TGTGCCAGCAGGCCAGTGGAGAAGGGATTTGAAGCTTTCTTT. V usage is TRBV6-5 and J usage is TRBJ1-1; no clear D gene. The CDR3 is 14 residues long. The V gene lost 6 bases and the J gene lost 7 bases, with 18 bases spanning the gap. Germline V gene lookup returns CDR1 MNHEY and CDR2 SVGAGI.

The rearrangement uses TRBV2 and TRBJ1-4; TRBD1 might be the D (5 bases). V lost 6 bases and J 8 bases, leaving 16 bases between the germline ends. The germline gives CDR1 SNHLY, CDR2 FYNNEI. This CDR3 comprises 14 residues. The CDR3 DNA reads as TGTGCCAGCAGGCCGACGGGACCCGGGGAAAAACTGTTTTTT. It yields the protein CASRPTGPGEKLFF.

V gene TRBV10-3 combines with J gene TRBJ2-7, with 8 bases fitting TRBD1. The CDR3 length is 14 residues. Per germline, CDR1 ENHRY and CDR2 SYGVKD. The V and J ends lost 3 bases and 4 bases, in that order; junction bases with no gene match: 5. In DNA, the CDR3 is TGTGCCATCAGTGAAGGGACAGGAAAATACGAGCAGTACTTC. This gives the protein CAISEGTGKYEQYF.

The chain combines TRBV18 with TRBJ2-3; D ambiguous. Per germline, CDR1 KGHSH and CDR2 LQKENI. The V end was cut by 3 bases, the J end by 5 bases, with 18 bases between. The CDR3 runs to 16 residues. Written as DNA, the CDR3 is TGTGCCAGCTCACCCCAGAAGGGCCGCCGGGTAGATACGCAGTATTTT. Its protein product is CASSPQKGRRVDTQYF.

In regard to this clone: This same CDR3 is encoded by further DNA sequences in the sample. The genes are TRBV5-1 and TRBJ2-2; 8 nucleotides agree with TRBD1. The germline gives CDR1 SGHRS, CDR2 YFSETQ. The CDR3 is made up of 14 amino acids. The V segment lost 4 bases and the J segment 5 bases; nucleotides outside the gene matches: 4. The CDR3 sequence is CASSRTGFTGELFF. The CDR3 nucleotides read TGCGCCAGCAGCCGGACAGGGTTTACCGGGGAGCTGTTTTTT.

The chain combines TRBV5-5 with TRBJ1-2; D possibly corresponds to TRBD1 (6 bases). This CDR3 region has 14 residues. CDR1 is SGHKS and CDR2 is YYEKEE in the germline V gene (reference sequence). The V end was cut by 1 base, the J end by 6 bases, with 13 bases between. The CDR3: CASSLFQGQNGYTF. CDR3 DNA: TGTGCCAGCAGCTTGTTTCAGGGGCAGAATGGCTACACCTTC.